The rows below give T cell receptor beta chains drawn from one sample of a study of blood T cell repertoires in COVID-19. Produced via immunoSEQ multiplex PCR; TCRdb's table is partial and in-frame only. This repertoire shows about 220,000 clones, 83% found once; its top ten account for approximately 4.9%. The sample consisted of PBMCs or T cells enriched from blood (not recorded which). These receptor sequences come from a woman between 45 and 60 years old who had been exposed to COVID-19. CDR3s include the opening cysteine and the closing phenylalanine or tryptophan. The order of the fields is CDR3 length, J gene, V gene, CDR3 protein.

CDR3 length: 14; J gene: TRBJ1-1; V gene: TRBV7-9; CDR3 protein: CASSPYRVGAEAFF
CDR3 length: 16; J gene: TRBJ1-1; V gene: TRBV9; CDR3 protein: CASSVDPTGISTEAFF
CDR3 length: 14; J gene: TRBJ2-7; V gene: TRBV19; CDR3 protein: CASSFRVSSYEQYF
CDR3 length: 16; J gene: TRBJ2-2; V gene: TRBV9; CDR3 protein: CASSPRVGAGTGELFF
CDR3 length: 14; J gene: TRBJ2-7; V gene: TRBV5-8; CDR3 protein: CASSLERNSYEQYF
CDR3 length: 15; J gene: TRBJ1-2; V gene: TRBV7-6; CDR3 protein: CASSPRQGPFYGYTF
CDR3 length: 14; J gene: TRBJ1-3; V gene: TRBV11-2; CDR3 protein: CASSSTGAGNTIYF
CDR3 length: 15; J gene: TRBJ2-7; V gene: TRBV11-1; CDR3 protein: CASSQDRGTSYEQYF
CDR3 length: 15; J gene: TRBJ2-3; V gene: TRBV18; CDR3 protein: CASSPGTTSTDTQYF
CDR3 length: 15; J gene: TRBJ2-1; V gene: TRBV5-5; CDR3 protein: CASSFQAAVSYEQFF
CDR3 length: 15; J gene: TRBJ1-2; V gene: TRBV6-5; CDR3 protein: CASSVLPGALNGYTF
CDR3 length: 15; J gene: TRBJ1-5; V gene: TRBV7-8; CDR3 protein: CASSLDQGLNQPQHF
CDR3 length: 14; J gene: TRBJ2-3; V gene: TRBV10-1; CDR3 protein: CAGIAGGGTDTQYF
CDR3 length: 15; J gene: TRBJ2-1; V gene: TRBV3-1/TRBV3-2; CDR3 protein: CASSPTSGGAGEQFF
CDR3 length: 15; J gene: TRBJ1-1; V gene: TRBV10-2; CDR3 protein: CASGGQGALNTEAFF
CDR3 length: 15; J gene: TRBJ1-1; V gene: TRBV5-4; CDR3 protein: CASSPRGSTNTEAFF
CDR3 length: 19; J gene: TRBJ2-5; V gene: TRBV21-1; CDR3 protein: CASSKRGPPGQGKVETQYF
CDR3 length: 13; J gene: TRBJ2-7; V gene: TRBV6-1; CDR3 protein: CASSEGRGTEQYF
CDR3 length: 17; J gene: TRBJ1-6; V gene: TRBV7-9; CDR3 protein: CASSLELTGSRNSPLHF
CDR3 length: 13; J gene: TRBJ2-7; V gene: TRBV12-3/TRBV12-4; CDR3 protein: CASRTTGDYEQYF
CDR3 length: 16; J gene: TRBJ1-6; V gene: TRBV29-1; CDR3 protein: CSVEDPGQGRNSPLHF
CDR3 length: 15; J gene: TRBJ1-1; V gene: TRBV10-3; CDR3 protein: CAISQGDTSNVEAFF
CDR3 length: 16; J gene: TRBJ1-2; V gene: TRBV3-1/TRBV3-2; CDR3 protein: CASSQGTGLLNYGYTF
CDR3 length: 13; J gene: TRBJ1-1; V gene: TRBV10-1; CDR3 protein: CASSETGTTEAFF
CDR3 length: 13; J gene: TRBJ1-1; V gene: TRBV10-2; CDR3 protein: CASSRDINTEAFF
CDR3 length: 16; J gene: TRBJ1-1; V gene: TRBV14; CDR3 protein: CASSPRGILGVTEAFF
CDR3 length: 13; J gene: TRBJ1-1; V gene: TRBV6-5; CDR3 protein: CASSYAQNTEAFF
CDR3 length: 14; J gene: TRBJ2-1; V gene: TRBV6-6; CDR3 protein: CASRPGLAGGRQFF
CDR3 length: 14; J gene: TRBJ1-1; V gene: TRBV5-4; CDR3 protein: CASSLDPRDTEAFF
CDR3 length: 16; J gene: TRBJ1-1; V gene: TRBV11-2; CDR3 protein: CASIRGAPSRNTEAFF
CDR3 length: 14; J gene: TRBJ1-6; V gene: TRBV5-1; CDR3 protein: CASSREGYNSPLHF
CDR3 length: 12; J gene: TRBJ1-1; V gene: TRBV19; CDR3 protein: CASSAGYTEAFF
CDR3 length: 12; J gene: TRBJ2-7; V gene: TRBV5-1; CDR3 protein: CASRDRKYEQYF
CDR3 length: 16; J gene: TRBJ2-5; V gene: TRBV7-7; CDR3 protein: CASSLGFGGHQETQYF
CDR3 length: 13; J gene: TRBJ2-1; V gene: TRBV12-3/TRBV12-4; CDR3 protein: CASSPRQANEQFF
CDR3 length: 14; J gene: TRBJ1-6; V gene: TRBV7-9; CDR3 protein: CASSPVQGASPLHF
CDR3 length: 14; J gene: TRBJ2-7; V gene: TRBV11-2; CDR3 protein: CASSLSPRSYEQYF
CDR3 length: 16; J gene: TRBJ2-5; V gene: TRBV28; CDR3 protein: CASSYPLRGGKETQYF
CDR3 length: 13; J gene: TRBJ1-1; V gene: TRBV19; CDR3 protein: CASTEGASTEAFF
CDR3 length: 17; J gene: TRBJ1-1; V gene: TRBV5-1; CDR3 protein: CASSLGEGGSSLTEAFF
CDR3 length: 16; J gene: TRBJ1-1; V gene: TRBV7-6; CDR3 protein: CASSSRTLNPNTEAFF
CDR3 length: 16; J gene: TRBJ2-5; V gene: TRBV5-1; CDR3 protein: CASSLSSSGGLETQYF
CDR3 length: 13; J gene: TRBJ1-2; V gene: TRBV2; CDR3 protein: CASSVQGLDGYTF
CDR3 length: 15; J gene: TRBJ1-2; V gene: TRBV5-8; CDR3 protein: CASSPWTVPAGGYTF
CDR3 length: 14; J gene: TRBJ1-1; V gene: TRBV2; CDR3 protein: CASSEGTGRGEAFF
CDR3 length: 13; J gene: TRBJ2-1; V gene: TRBV19; CDR3 protein: CASSIPQYNEQFF